This T cell receptor beta chain was captured in a study of T-cell reconstitution after alpha-beta-depleted transplantation in children. As it was prepared, the TCRbeta library received unique molecular identifiers. One entry per CDR3 protein results from TCRdb running MiXCR on the PCR reads. The sample shows about 480,000 distinct CDR3 sequences, 12% of them seen only once. This clonotype showed up just a few times. Trimming took 8 bases from V and 0 from J, leaving 8 bases between them. The CDR3 totals 13 residues. The chain joins TRBV12-3 or TRBV12-4 to TRBJ2-4; D gene unclear. This clonotype originated in a human donor who donated a stem cell graft to a child with combined immunodeficiency. The source was PBMCs from the stem cell graft donor, collected from the stem cell graft. This CDR3 reads CASSTLAKNIQYF. CDR3 DNA sequence: TGTGCCAGCTCCACCCTAGCCAAAAACATTCAGTACTTC.